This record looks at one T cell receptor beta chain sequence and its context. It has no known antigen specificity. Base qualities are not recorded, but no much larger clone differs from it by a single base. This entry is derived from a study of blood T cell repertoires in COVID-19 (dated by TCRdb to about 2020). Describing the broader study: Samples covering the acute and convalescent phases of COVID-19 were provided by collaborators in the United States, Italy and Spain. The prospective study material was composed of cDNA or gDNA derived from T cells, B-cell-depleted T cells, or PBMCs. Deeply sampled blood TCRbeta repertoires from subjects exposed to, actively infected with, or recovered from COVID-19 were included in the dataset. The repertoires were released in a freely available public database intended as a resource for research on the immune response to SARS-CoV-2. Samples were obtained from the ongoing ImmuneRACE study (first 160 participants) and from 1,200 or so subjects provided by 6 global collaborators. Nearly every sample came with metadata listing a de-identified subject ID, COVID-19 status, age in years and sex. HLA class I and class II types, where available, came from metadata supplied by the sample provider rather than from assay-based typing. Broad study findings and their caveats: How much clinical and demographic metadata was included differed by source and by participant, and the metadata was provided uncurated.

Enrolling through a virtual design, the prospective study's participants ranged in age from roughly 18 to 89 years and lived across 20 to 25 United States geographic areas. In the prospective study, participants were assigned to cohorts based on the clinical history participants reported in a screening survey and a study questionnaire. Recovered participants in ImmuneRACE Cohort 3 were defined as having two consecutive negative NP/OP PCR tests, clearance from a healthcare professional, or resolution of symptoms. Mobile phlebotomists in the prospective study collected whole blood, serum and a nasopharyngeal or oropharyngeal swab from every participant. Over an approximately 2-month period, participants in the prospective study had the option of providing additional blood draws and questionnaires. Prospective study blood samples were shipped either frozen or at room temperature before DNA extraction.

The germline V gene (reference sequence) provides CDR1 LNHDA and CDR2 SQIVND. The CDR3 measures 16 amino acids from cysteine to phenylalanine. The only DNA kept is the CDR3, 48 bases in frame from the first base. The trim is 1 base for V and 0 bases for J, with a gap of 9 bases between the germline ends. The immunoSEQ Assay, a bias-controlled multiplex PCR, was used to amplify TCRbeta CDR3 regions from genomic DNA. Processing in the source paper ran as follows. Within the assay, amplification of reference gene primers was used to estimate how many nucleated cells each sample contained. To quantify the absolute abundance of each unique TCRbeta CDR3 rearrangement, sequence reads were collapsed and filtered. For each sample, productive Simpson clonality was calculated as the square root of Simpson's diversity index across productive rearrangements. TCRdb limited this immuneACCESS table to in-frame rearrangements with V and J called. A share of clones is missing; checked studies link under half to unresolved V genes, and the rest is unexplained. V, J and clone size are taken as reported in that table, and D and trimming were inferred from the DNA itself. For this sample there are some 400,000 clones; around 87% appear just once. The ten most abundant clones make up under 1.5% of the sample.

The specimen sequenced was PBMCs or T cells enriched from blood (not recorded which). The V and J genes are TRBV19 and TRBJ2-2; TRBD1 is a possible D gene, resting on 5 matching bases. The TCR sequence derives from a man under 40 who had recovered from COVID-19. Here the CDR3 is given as CASSIVPGSNTGELFF. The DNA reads TGTGCCAGTAGTATAGTTCCAGGGTCGAACACCGGGGAGCTGTTTTTT. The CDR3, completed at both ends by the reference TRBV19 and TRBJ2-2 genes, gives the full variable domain DGGITQSPKYLFRKEGQNVTLSCEQNLNHDAMYWYRQDPGQGLRLIYYSQIVNDFQKGDIAEGYSVSREKKESFPLTVTSAQKNPTAFYLCASSIVPGSNTGELFFGEGSRLTVL.